Below, 25 T cell receptor beta chains from the same sample are listed, as sequenced in a study of cytomegalovirus exposure and HLA in healthy donors. The study ran its PCR with 60 Vbeta and 13 Jbeta primers. The data were produced by immunoSEQ multiplex PCR, yet TCRdb's version contains in-frame clones alone and is incomplete. The table includes some 120,000 clones, 60% to 75% detected once. Sequenced sample: PBMCs. Receptors originate from a middle-aged woman in good health and CMV-seropositive.

The CDR3: CASSFGQGYEQYF. CDR3 DNA: TGTGCCAGCAGCTTCGGACAGGGTTACGAGCAGTACTTC. The genes are TRBV9 and TRBJ2-7; 8 nucleotides align to TRBD1. The CDR3 runs to 13 residues. From germline, CDR1 is SGDLS and CDR2 YYNGEE. Trimming at V came to 4 bases and at J to 4 bases, leaving 4 bases not matched to a gene.

The chain combines TRBV7-9 with TRBJ2-1; 12 nucleotides line up with TRBD2. This CDR3 contains 18 residues. Losses at the gene ends were 1 base for V and 4 bases for J; bases not matched to a gene: 8. Germline CDR1 SEHNR, CDR2 FQNEAQ (reference sequence). The CDR3 DNA follows: TGTGCCAGCAGCTTAGAAACTAGCGGGGGGCCCACTTACAATGAGCAGTTCTTC. Its translation: CASSLETSGGPTYNEQFF.

As DNA, the CDR3 is TGTGCCATCACCGAGGAAGGGGATGAGCAGTTCTTC. Its translation is CAITEEGDEQFF. J is TRBJ2-1 and V is TRBV10-3, with D possibly matching TRBD1 (5 bases). The germline gives CDR1 ENHRY, CDR2 SYGVKD. V lost 7 bases to trimming and J lost 8 bases, with 12 bases between them. CDR3 length equals 12 residues.

The chain couples TRBV5-4 to TRBJ2-5; 7 bases align to TRBD2. V gave up 3 bases and J gave up 3 bases; unmatched junction bases: 5. Germline V gene lookup returns CDR1 SGHNT and CDR2 YYREEE (reference sequence). The CDR3 has 14 amino acids. The CDR3 loop reads CASSWDYLEETQYF. Here the CDR3 DNA reads TGTGCCAGCAGCTGGGACTATTTAGAAGAGACCCAGTACTTC.

This CDR3 reads CASSDGGRQPQHF. In DNA form, the CDR3 reads TGTGCCAGCAGTGACGGGGGGCGGCAGCCCCAGCATTTT. The V call is TRBV2, the J call TRBJ1-5; possible D gene TRBD1, 6 bases. V gave up 3 bases and J gave up 7 bases, with 10 bases separating them. The CDR3 has 13 amino acids. The germline V gene encodes CDR1 SNHLY and CDR2 FYNNEI.

The chain joins TRBV6-6 to TRBJ2-5; 7 positions agree with TRBD1. The CDR3 length is 14 residues. In germline, CDR1 is MNHNY, CDR2 SVGAGI (reference sequence). The trim removed 5 bases at V and 1 base at J, leaving 4 bases unmatched. CDR3 nucleotide sequence: TGTGCCAGCAGTACCGACAGGGTCCAAGAGACCCAGTACTTC. Encoded protein: CASSTDRVQETQYF.

The table lists this clone with a few counts. This chain links TRBV11-1 with TRBJ1-6, with 7 bases fitting TRBD1. The germline CDR1 and CDR2 sequences are SGHAT and FQDESV (reference sequence). The CDR3 covers 15 residues. V lost 5 bases to trimming and J lost 4 bases; unmatched junction nucleotides: 5. The DNA of the CDR3 is TGTGCCAGCAGCCCCCGGACAGGATATAATTCACCCCTCCACTTT. Protein sequence: CASSPRTGYNSPLHF.

In regard to this clone: A junction boundary mismatches the germline segment, possibly from a read error. The rearrangement uses TRBV27 and TRBJ2-1; 8 nucleotides agree with TRBD1. CDR3 length: 11 residues. The V gene's germline CDR1 is MNHEY and CDR2 SMNVEV (reference sequence). The CDR3 DNA reads as TGTGCCAGCAGTACAAGGGACAGGCTCATCTTC. Translation gives CASSTRDRLIF.

With regard to this clone: This same CDR3 is encoded by further DNA sequences in the sample. The J gene is TRBJ1-4, the V gene TRBV5-4, with 9 bases lining up with TRBD1. This CDR3 contains 15 residues. The V and J ends lost 1 base and 8 bases, in that order; junction bases with no gene match: 6. Germline CDR1 SGHNT, CDR2 YYREEE (reference sequence). DNA of the CDR3: TGTGCCAGCAGCTTGTATAGGACAGGGGAGGAAAAACTGTTTTTT. Protein sequence: CASSLYRTGEEKLFF.

The chain uses TRBV9 and TRBJ1-2; unclear D gene. CDR1 is SGDLS and CDR2 is YYNGEE in the germline V gene. The CDR3 loop spans 12 amino acids. V dropped 3 bases and J dropped 1 base, with 4 bases sitting between them. CDR3 region: CASSGHNYGYTF. The CDR3 DNA is TGTGCCAGCAGCGGACATAACTATGGCTACACCTTC.

This chain connects TRBV5-6 to TRBJ1-2; the match to TRBD1 covers 12 bases. This CDR3 comprises 13 residues. V was clipped by 7 bases and J by 7 bases; unmatched bases: 5. Germline V lookup: CDR1 SGHDT, CDR2 YYEEEE. The CDR3 here is CASGDRGLPGYTF. The DNA for the CDR3 is TGTGCCAGCGGGGACAGGGGGCTCCCTGGCTACACCTTC.

The chain has TRBV19 and TRBJ1-1, with D hard to call. V was shortened by 3 bases and J by 5 bases, with 19 bases between the two germline ends. The germline V gene encodes CDR1 LNHDA and CDR2 SQIVND (reference sequence). The CDR3 is 16 residues long. CDR3 amino acids: CASSIMFGAGRTEAFF. The CDR3 nucleotides read TGTGCCAGTAGTATTATGTTCGGAGCTGGGAGGACTGAAGCTTTCTTT.

This clone was seen a few times. This chain joins TRBV28 and TRBJ1-5; the match to TRBD1 covers 11 bases. CDR3 size: 14 residues. Germline V gives CDR1 MDHEN, CDR2 SYDVKM. V was pared by 10 bases and J by 5 bases, with 7 bases of the junction left unmatched. Written as DNA, the CDR3 is TGTGCCACCCGGACAGGGGGCGAGGATCAGCCCCAGCATTTT. It codes for CATRTGGEDQPQHF.

The chain couples TRBV7-2 to TRBJ2-1, with D perhaps matching TRBD1 (6 bases). This CDR3 is 15 amino acids long. Germline CDR1 is SGHTA and CDR2 is FQGNSA. Trimming took 4 bases from V and 10 from J, leaving 20 bases between them. This chain's CDR3 is CASSSPGDTGPEQFF. The CDR3 DNA reads as TGTGCCAGCAGCTCCCCCGGGGACACCGGGCCGGAGCAGTTCTTC.

The J gene is TRBJ1-2, the V gene TRBV6-5; 8 bases map to TRBD1. From germline, CDR1 is MNHEY and CDR2 SVGAGI. The CDR3 is 14 residues long. V was pared by 6 bases and J by 7 bases, with 10 bases of the junction left unmatched. The CDR3 DNA follows: TGTGCCAGCAGCCGGACAGGGTCCAATGTTGGCTACACCTTC. The encoded protein is CASSRTGSNVGYTF.

The genes are TRBV27 and TRBJ2-2; TRBD1 agrees at 7 bases. Germline CDR1 reads MNHEY; CDR2 reads SMNVEV (reference sequence). V lost 6 bases and J lost 2; bases outside the gene matches: 9. CDR3 length equals 16 residues. CDR3 sequence reads: CASRRPGQINTGELFF. DNA for the CDR3: TGTGCCAGCAGGCGGCCGGGACAGATTAACACCGGGGAGCTGTTTTTT.

The rearrangement joins TRBV5-5 to TRBJ1-5, with TRBD1 as a possible D gene (6 bases). V shed 3 bases and J shed 4 bases, with 14 bases lying between them. CDR3 length: 15 amino acids. CDR1 SGHKS and CDR2 YYEKEE come from the germline V gene (reference sequence). CDR3 residues: CASSWIGQTNQPQHF. The CDR3 coding sequence is TGTGCCAGCAGCTGGATCGGACAGACGAATCAGCCCCAGCATTTT.

The CDR3 DNA reads as TGTGCCAGCAGCCCGGAGGGACAGGCCTACGAGCAGTACTTC. Its protein product is CASSPEGQAYEQYF. The V call is TRBV9, the J call TRBJ2-7, with TRBD1 matching 8 bases. The CDR3 is 14 residues long. Germline V CDR1 and CDR2: SGDLS, YYNGEE. Unmatched junction bases numbered 5, after V lost 4 bases and J lost 2 bases.

The chain combines TRBV27 with TRBJ1-2; D is unresolved. Trimming removed 2 bases from V and 8 bases from J, with 15 bases in between. The CDR3 consists of 14 residues. Germline-derived CDR1 and CDR2 are MNHEY and SMNVEV (reference sequence). The CDR3 loop reads CASSLTPLPGGYTF. The DNA of the CDR3 is TGTGCCAGCAGTTTAACACCGCTGCCGGGAGGCTACACCTTC.

The chain carries TRBV25-1 and TRBJ2-3, with D hard to call. V was cut by 2 bases and J by 7 bases, with 7 bases left in between. CDR3 size: 12 residues. The germline gives CDR1 MGHDK, CDR2 SYGVNS. CDR3 region: CASSERRNTQYF. CDR3 nucleotide sequence: TGTGCCAGCAGTGAACGCAGGAATACGCAGTATTTT. The variable domain in full, with the rest retrieved from reference TRBV25-1 and TRBJ2-3, is EADIYQTPRYLVIGTGKKITLECSQTMGHDKMYWYQQDPGMELHLIHYSYGVNSTEKGDLSSESTVSRIRTEHFPLTLESARPSHTSQYLCASSERRNTQYFGPGTRLTVL.

This rearrangement joins TRBV6-5 to TRBJ1-2, with unresolved D. Looked up from germline, CDR1 is MNHEY and CDR2 is SVGAGI. The CDR3 covers 13 residues. The V gene lost 5 bases and the J gene lost 7 bases, with 14 bases spanning the gap. As DNA, the CDR3 is TGTGCCAGCAGTCCCCTGGCAACACGTGGCTACACCTTC. Its protein product is CASSPLATRGYTF.

The chain carries TRBV5-4 and TRBJ2-3, with 11 bases that match TRBD2. V gave up 4 bases and J gave up 1 base; unmatched junction bases: 2. Germline CDR1 SGHNT, CDR2 YYREEE (reference sequence). This CDR3 comprises 15 residues. The CDR3 nucleotides read TGTGCCAGCAGCCTTAGCGGGGGGGGCACAGATACGCAGTATTTT. Amino acids: CASSLSGGGTDTQYF.

In its sample, this clone was seen a few times. The rearrangement uses TRBV7-9 and TRBJ1-2; the match to TRBD1 covers 8 bases. J gave up 4 bases and V 4 bases, and 8 bases lay outside the gene matches. Germline values: CDR1 SEHNR, CDR2 FQNEAQ (reference sequence). The CDR3 contains 15 residues. The DNA of the CDR3 is TGTGCCAGCAGCTCGTTCAACAGGGGGGCCTATGGCTACACCTTC. Protein sequence: CASSSFNRGAYGYTF.

The chain joins TRBV12-5 to TRBJ2-7, with 9 positions matching TRBD1. The CDR3 has 14 amino acids. J was trimmed by 3 bases and V by 3 bases; bases with no gene match: 3. In germline, CDR1 is LGHNT, CDR2 FRNRAP. CDR3 amino acids: CASGFPDRGYEQYF. The CDR3, as DNA: TGTGCTAGTGGTTTCCCGGACAGGGGCTACGAGCAGTACTTC.

This clone has only one observation. The chain joins TRBV19 to TRBJ1-4; D not resolved. The V gene lost 5 bases and the J gene lost 8 bases, with 12 bases spanning the gap. Germline lookup yields CDR1 LNHDA and CDR2 SQIVND (reference sequence). The CDR3 is 13 residues long. The CDR3 region is CASSPGLGEKLFF. The CDR3 bases are TGTGCCAGTAGTCCTGGGTTGGGCGAAAAACTGTTTTTT.